One and the same sample provided the 3 T cell receptor beta chains below, sequenced in a study of OX40 agonist ivuxolimab in advanced cancers. TCRdb keeps only in-frame clones here, not all; method: immunoSEQ multiplex PCR. The table has 65,000 to 75,000 clones, more than 70% seen once. The specimen was CD4+ or CD8+ T cells sorted from blood, collected in a trial of the OX40 agonist ivuxolimab. The receptor set was obtained from an adult with an advanced solid tumor such as melanoma, head and neck, liver or kidney cancer.

The V gene is TRBV6-1, the J gene TRBJ1-2; no clear D gene. In germline, CDR1 is MNHNS, CDR2 SASEGT. V lost 2 bases and J lost 2, with 9 bases in between. This CDR3 spans 14 amino acids. For the CDR3, the DNA is TGTGCCAGCAGTGAAACATGGACGAACTATGGCTACACCTTC. Protein sequence: CASSETWTNYGYTF.

This rearrangement joins TRBV29-1 to TRBJ2-1; 12 bases line up with TRBD2. Looked up from germline, CDR1 is SQVTM and CDR2 is ANQGSEA. The V and J ends lost 4 bases and 7 bases, in that order; junction bases with no gene match: 2. The CDR3 is 13 amino acids. The CDR3 DNA reads as TGCAGCGTTGTTGGACTAGCGGGGAATGAGCAGTTCTTC. Translated, it gives CSVVGLAGNEQFF.

CDR3 sequence (DNA): TGTGCCAGCAGCAACACACAGGGGGTCGGAACCGGGGAGCTGTTTTTT. Its translation is CASSNTQGVGTGELFF. This rearrangement joins TRBV21-1 to TRBJ2-2; the table's D gene call, TRBD1, was not cross checked with the DNA. TRBV21-1 represents a pseudogene. The CDR3 sequence is 16 residues long.